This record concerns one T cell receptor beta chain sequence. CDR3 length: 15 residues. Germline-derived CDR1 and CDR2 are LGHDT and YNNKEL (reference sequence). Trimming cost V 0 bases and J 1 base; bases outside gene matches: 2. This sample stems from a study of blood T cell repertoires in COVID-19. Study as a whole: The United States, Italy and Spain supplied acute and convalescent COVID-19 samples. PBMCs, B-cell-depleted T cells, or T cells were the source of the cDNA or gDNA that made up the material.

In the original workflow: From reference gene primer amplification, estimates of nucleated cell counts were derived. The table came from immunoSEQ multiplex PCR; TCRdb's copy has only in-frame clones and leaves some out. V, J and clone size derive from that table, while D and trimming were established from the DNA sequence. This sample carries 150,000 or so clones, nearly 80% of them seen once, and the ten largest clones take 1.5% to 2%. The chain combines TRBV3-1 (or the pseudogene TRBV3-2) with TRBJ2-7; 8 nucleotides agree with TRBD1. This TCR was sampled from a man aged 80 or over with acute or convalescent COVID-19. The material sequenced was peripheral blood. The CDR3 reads CASSQEGTGSYEQYF. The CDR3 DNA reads TGTGCCAGCAGCCAAGAGGGGACAGGATCCTACGAGCAGTACTTC.